This note documents a single T cell receptor beta chain sequence. Its target is unknown. These data belong to a study of cytomegalovirus exposure and HLA in healthy donors. The study's findings and limits: In a later analysis, first-cohort TCR clusters were found to tend to co-occur in the approximately 120 validation repertoires.

This table comes from immunoSEQ multiplex PCR, and its TCRdb copy is limited to in-frame clones, with some not included. The sample includes 85,000 to 120,000 clones, about 94% of them seen just once. V gave up 0 bases and J gave up 4 bases; unmatched junction bases: 9. The CDR3 consists of 17 residues. Germline CDR1 reads SGDLS; CDR2 reads YYNGEE. The sequenced material came from PBMCs. The sequence came from a woman younger than 35 in good health and CMV-seronegative. This chain connects TRBV9 to TRBJ2-5; 10 bases fit TRBD2. CDR3 sequence: CASSVGSGGAYLETQYF. CDR3 DNA sequence: TGTGCCAGCAGCGTAGGGAGCGGGGGGGCTTATTTAGAGACCCAGTACTTC.